This T cell receptor beta chain was recovered during a study of Graves' ophthalmopathy and Graves' hyperthyroidism. Investigators amplified TCR beta CDR3 regions from RNA transcripts. Scientists carried out first-round RT-PCR using HTBI primers and then a second-round multiplex PCR. TCRdb redid the calling of the multiplex PCR reads with MiXCR, one entry per CDR3 protein. The sample yields 900,000 to 1,200,000 distinct CDR3 sequences, about 36% seen once. Germline lookup yields CDR1 SGHTA and CDR2 FQGNSA. This CDR3 comprises 17 residues. Trimming took 7 bases from V and 5 from J, leaving 23 bases between them. In its sample, this clonotype was seen a few times. Enrolled hyperthyroidism patients had a new diagnosis, a duration under 2 months, and an age of 18 to 65.

J is TRBJ2-2 and V is TRBV7-2; tentatively, D is TRBD2 (7 bases). Sequenced input: peripheral blood or thyroid tissue (not recorded which). The source of this sequence is an adult man with Graves' hyperthyroidism. The CDR3 sequence is CASTENRGGLWTGELFF. The CDR3 DNA sequence: TGTGCCAGCACCGAAAATAGGGGGGGCCTGTGGACCGGGGAGCTGTTTTTT.